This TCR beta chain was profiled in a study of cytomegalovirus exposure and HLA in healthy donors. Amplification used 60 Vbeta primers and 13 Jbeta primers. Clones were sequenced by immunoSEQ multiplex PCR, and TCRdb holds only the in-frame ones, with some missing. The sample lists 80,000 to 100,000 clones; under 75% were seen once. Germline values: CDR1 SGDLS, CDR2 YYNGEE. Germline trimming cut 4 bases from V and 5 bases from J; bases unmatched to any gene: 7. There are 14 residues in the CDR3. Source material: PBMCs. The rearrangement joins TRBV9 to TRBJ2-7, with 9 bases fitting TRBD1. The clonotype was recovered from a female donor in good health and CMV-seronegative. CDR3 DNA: TGTGCCAGCAGCCCGGACAGGGGAGGAGACGAGCAGTACTTC. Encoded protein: CASSPDRGGDEQYF.